This record covers a single T cell receptor beta chain. The germline gives CDR1 MGHRA, CDR2 YSYEKL. This CDR3 is 14 amino acids long. The ends were cut back, 4 bases at V and 2 bases at J, with 12 bases in the middle. These data come from a study of blood T cell repertoires in COVID-19. At the level of the study: Acute-phase and convalescent COVID-19 samples originated in the United States, Italy and Spain.

Original processing methods: Estimated nucleated cell counts came from reference gene primer amplification. The table came from immunoSEQ multiplex PCR; TCRdb's copy has only in-frame clones and leaves some out. V and J calls and clone size are those listed in that table; D and trimming were worked out from the DNA. The profile shows roughly 120,000 clones, roughly 80% of them singletons. The origin of this receptor is a man over 45 with acute or convalescent COVID-19. The chain links TRBV4-1 to TRBJ2-7, with D perhaps TRBD2 (6 bases). The sequenced sample was peripheral blood. The chain's CDR3 is CASSRVAGPYEQYF. Written as DNA, the CDR3 is TGCGCCAGCAGCCGGGTGGCGGGACCCTACGAGCAGTACTTC.